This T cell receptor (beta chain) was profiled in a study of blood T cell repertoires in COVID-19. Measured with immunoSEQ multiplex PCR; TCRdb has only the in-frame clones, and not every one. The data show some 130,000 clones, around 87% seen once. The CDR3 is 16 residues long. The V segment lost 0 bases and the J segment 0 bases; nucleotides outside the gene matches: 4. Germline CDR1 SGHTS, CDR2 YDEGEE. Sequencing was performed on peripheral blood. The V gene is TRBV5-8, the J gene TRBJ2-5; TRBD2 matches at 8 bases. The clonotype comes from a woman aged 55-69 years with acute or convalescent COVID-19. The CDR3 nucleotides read TGTGCCAGCAGCTTGGGGCTAGCGGGCCACCAAGAGACCCAGTACTTC. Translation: CASSLGLAGHQETQYF.